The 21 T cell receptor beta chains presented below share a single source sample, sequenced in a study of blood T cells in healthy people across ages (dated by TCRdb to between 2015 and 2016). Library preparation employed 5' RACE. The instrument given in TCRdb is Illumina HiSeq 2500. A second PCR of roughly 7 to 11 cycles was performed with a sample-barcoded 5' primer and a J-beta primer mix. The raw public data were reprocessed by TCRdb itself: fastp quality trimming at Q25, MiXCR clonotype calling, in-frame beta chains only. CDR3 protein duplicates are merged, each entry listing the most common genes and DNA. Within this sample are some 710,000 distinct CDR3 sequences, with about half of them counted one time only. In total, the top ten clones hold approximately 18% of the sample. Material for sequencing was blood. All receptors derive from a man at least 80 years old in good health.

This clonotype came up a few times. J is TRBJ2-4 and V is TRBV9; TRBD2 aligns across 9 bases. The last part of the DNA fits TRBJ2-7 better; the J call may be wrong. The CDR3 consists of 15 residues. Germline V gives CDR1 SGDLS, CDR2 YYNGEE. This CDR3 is CASSVDPSGIDEQYF. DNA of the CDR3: TGTGCCAGCAGCGTAGACCCTAGCGGGATTGACGAGCAGTACTTC.

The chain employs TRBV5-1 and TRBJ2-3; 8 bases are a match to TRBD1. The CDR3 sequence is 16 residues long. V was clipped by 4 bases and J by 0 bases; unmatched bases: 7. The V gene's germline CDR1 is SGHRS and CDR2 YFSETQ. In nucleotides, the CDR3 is TGCGCCAGCAGCACCGGGACAGGCCTAAGCACAGATACGCAGTATTTT. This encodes CASSTGTGLSTDTQYF.

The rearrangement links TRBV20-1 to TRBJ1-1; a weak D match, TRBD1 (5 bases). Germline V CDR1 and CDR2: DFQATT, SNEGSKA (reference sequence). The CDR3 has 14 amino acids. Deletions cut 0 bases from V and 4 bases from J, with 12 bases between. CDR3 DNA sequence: TGCAGTGCTAGAGATTCTGGGGCGGGCACTGAAGCTTTCTTT. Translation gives CSARDSGAGTEAFF.

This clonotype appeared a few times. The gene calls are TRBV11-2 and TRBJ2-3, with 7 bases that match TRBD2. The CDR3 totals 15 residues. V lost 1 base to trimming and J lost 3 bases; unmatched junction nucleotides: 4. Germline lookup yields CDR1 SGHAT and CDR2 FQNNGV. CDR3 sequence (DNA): TGTGCCAGCAGCTTAGCTAGGACTAGAACAGATACGCAGTATTTT. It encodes CASSLARTRTDTQYF.

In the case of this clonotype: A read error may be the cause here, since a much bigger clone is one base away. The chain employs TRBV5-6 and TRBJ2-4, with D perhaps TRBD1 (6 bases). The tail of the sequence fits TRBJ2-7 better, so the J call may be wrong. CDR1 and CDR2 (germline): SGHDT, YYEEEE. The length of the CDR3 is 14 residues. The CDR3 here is CSSSYTGTPNEQYF. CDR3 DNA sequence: TGTTCCAGCAGCTATACCGGGACACCGAACGAGCAGTACTTC.

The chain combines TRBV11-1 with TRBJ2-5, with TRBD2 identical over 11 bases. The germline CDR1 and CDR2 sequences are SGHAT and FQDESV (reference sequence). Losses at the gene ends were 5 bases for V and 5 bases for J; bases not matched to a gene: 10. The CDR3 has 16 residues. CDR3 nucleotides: TGTGCCAGCAGCCTTAGCGGGGGGGCCGCTGTGGAGACCCAGTACTTC. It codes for CASSLSGGAAVETQYF.

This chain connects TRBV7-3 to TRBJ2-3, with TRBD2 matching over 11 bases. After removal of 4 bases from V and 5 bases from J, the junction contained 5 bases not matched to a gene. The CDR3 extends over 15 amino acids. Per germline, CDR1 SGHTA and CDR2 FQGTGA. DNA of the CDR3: TGTGCCAGCAGCTATAGCGGGAGGGCCATAGATACGCAGTATTTT. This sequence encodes CASSYSGRAIDTQYF.

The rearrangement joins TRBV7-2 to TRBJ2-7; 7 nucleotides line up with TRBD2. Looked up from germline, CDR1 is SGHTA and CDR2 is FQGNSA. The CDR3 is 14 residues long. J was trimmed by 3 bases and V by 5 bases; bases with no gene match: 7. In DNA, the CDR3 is TGTGCCAGCAGCCCCCAGGCGGGGGACTACGAGCAGTACTTC. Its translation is CASSPQAGDYEQYF.

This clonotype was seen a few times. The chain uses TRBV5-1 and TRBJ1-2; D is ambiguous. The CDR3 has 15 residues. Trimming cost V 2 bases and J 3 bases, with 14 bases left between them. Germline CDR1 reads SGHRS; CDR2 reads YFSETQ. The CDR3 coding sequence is TGCGCCAGCAGCTTATCAGCCGTCTCCCACTATGGCTACACCTTC. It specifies CASSLSAVSHYGYTF.

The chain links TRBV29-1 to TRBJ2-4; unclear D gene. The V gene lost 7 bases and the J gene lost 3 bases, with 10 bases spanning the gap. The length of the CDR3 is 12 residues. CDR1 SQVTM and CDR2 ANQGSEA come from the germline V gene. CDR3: CSGMVSKNIQYF. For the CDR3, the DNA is TGCAGCGGAATGGTCAGCAAAAACATTCAGTACTTC.

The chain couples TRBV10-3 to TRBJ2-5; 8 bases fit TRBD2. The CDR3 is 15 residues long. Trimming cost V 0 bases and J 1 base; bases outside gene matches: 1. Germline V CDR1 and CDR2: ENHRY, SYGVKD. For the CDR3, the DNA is TGTGCCATCAGTGAGTCCAGCGGGGGCCAAGAGACCCAGTACTTC. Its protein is CAISESSGGQETQYF.

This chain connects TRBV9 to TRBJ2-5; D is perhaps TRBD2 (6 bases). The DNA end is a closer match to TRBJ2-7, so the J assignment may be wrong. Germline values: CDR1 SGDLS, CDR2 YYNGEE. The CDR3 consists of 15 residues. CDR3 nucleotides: TGTGCCAGCAGCGTGGGACGGGGGAACACCTACGAGCAGTACTTC. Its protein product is CASSVGRGNTYEQYF.

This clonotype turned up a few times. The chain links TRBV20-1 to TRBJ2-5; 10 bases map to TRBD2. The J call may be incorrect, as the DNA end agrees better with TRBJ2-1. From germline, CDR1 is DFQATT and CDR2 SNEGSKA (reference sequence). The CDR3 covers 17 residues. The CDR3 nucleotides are TGCAGTGCTAGACCCCTCCTAAAGCGGGAGGGAAAAGAGACCCAGTTCTTC. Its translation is CSARPLLKREGKETQFF.

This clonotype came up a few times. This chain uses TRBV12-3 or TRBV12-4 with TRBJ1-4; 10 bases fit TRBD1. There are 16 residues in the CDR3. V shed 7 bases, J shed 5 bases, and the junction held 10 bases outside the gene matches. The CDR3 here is CASIRDRGNGNEKLFF. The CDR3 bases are TGTGCCAGCATCCGGGACAGGGGTAACGGGAATGAAAAACTGTTTTTT.

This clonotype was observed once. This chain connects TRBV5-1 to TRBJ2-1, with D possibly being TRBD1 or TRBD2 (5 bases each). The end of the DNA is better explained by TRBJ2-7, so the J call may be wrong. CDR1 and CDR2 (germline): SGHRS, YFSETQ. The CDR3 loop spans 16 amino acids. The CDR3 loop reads CASSLVGDPTYNEQYF. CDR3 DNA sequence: TGCGCCAGCAGCTTGGTTGGGGACCCAACCTACAATGAGCAGTACTTC.

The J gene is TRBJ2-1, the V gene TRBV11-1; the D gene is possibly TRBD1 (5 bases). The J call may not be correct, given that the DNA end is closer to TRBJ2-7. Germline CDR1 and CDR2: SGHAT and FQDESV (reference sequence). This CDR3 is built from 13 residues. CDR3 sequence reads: CASSLVEDNEQYF. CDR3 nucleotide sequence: TGTGCCAGCAGCTTAGTCGAGGACAATGAGCAGTACTTC.

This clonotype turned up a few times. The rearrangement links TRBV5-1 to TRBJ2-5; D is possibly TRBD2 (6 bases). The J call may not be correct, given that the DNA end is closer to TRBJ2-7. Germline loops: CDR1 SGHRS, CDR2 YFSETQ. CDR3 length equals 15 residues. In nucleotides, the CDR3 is TGCGCCAGCAGCTCGTTGACTAGAGGGACCAACGAGCAGTACTTC. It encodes CASSSLTRGTNEQYF.

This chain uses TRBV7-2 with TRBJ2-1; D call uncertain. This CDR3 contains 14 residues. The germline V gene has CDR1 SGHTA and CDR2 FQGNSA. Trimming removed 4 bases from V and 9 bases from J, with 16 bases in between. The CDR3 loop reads CASSYPQALSEQFF. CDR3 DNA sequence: TGTGCCAGCAGCTACCCCCAGGCACTCAGTGAGCAGTTCTTC. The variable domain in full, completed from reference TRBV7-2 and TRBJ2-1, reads GAGVSQSPSNKVTEKGKDVELRCDPISGHTALYWYRQSLGQGLEFLIYFQGNSAPDKSGLPSDRFSAERTGGSVSTLTIQRTQQEDSAVYLCASSYPQALSEQFFGPGTRLTVL.

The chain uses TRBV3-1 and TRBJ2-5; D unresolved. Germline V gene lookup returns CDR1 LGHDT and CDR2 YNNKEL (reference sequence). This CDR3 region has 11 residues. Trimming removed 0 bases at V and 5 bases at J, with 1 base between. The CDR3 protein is CASSQDETQYF. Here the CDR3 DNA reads TGTGCCAGCAGCCAAGATGAGACCCAGTACTTC.

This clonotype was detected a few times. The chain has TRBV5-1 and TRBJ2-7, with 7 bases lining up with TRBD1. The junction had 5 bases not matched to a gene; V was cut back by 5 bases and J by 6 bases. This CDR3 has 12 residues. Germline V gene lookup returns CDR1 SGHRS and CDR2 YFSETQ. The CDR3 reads CASRATGFEQYF. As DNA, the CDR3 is TGCGCCAGCAGGGCGACAGGGTTCGAGCAGTACTTC.

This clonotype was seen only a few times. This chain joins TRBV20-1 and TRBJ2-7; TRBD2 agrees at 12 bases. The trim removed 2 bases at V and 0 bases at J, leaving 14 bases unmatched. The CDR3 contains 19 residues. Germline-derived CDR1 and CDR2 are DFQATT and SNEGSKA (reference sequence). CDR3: CSARPQGFGTSGYSYEQYF. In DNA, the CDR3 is TGCAGTGCTAGACCACAAGGGTTCGGGACTAGCGGGTACTCCTACGAGCAGTACTTC.